The 20 T cell receptor beta chains given below trace back to one sample, sequenced in a study of cytomegalovirus exposure and HLA in healthy donors. Primers for the PCR totalled 60 Vbeta and 13 Jbeta. Produced via immunoSEQ multiplex PCR; TCRdb's table is partial and in-frame only. Of some 250,000 clones in the sample, around 80% were seen once. Sample: PBMCs. The receptors stem from an older woman in good health and CMV-seropositive.

The rearrangement uses TRBV9 and TRBJ1-1; TRBD1 might be the D (6 bases). The germline V gene encodes CDR1 SGDLS and CDR2 YYNGEE. V was trimmed by 0 bases and J by 5 bases, leaving 8 bases between them. The CDR3 runs 13 residues. The CDR3 here is CASSVGGLTEAFF. In DNA form, the CDR3 reads TGTGCCAGCAGCGTAGGGGGGCTGACTGAAGCTTTCTTT.

The chain is built from TRBV15 and TRBJ2-7; D is possibly TRBD1 (6 bases). CDR1 LNHNV and CDR2 YYDKDF come from the germline V gene (reference sequence). This CDR3 region has 14 residues. V gave up 1 base and J gave up 2 bases, with 9 bases separating them. The CDR3 loop reads CATSRAQGAYEQYF. The DNA for the CDR3 is TGTGCCACCAGCAGAGCACAGGGAGCCTACGAGCAGTACTTC.

The J gene is TRBJ2-7, the V gene TRBV6-1; D possibly corresponds to TRBD1 (5 bases). CDR1 is MNHNS, CDR2 SASEGT, per germline. This CDR3 is built from 13 residues. The germline V and J ends were trimmed by 7 bases and 0 bases, with 10 bases remaining between them. The CDR3 nucleotides read TGTGCCAGCATTAAGGGGTTCTCCTACGAGCAGTACTTC. This gives the protein CASIKGFSYEQYF.

CDR3 coding DNA: TGCAGCGTTCGGACTGCTTTAAATCAGCCCCAGCATTTT. Its translation is CSVRTALNQPQHF. V is TRBV29-1 and J is TRBJ1-5; D uncertain. This CDR3 comprises 13 residues. Trimming removed 5 bases at V and 4 bases at J, with 12 bases between. The germline V gene has CDR1 SQVTM and CDR2 ANQGSEA.

The rearrangement uses TRBV5-1 and TRBJ2-1, with 9 nucleotides matching TRBD2. The length of the CDR3 is 15 residues. With V trimmed by 4 bases and J by 8 bases, 10 bases remained unmatched. The germline gives CDR1 SGHRS, CDR2 YFSETQ. The CDR3 DNA sequence: TGCGCCAGCAGCCATCGGGCTAGCGGGAATGATGAGCAGTTCTTC. Translated: CASSHRASGNDEQFF.

The chain recombines TRBV19 with TRBJ2-2; TRBD1 agrees at 10 bases. Trimming took 6 bases from V and 2 from J; bases not matched to a gene: 3. CDR1 is LNHDA, CDR2 SQIVND, per germline (reference sequence). This CDR3 comprises 15 residues. The CDR3 loop is CASRGTGANTGELFF. The CDR3 DNA sequence: TGTGCCAGTAGAGGGACAGGGGCAAACACCGGGGAGCTGTTTTTT. The full variable domain, in which reference TRBV19 and TRBJ2-2 provide the parts outside the CDR3, is DGGITQSPKYLFRKEGQNVTLSCEQNLNHDAMYWYRQDPGQGLRLIYYSQIVNDFQKGDIAEGYSVSREKKESFPLTVTSAQKNPTAFYLCASRGTGANTGELFFGEGSRLTVL.

The rearrangement joins TRBV2 to TRBJ2-7; 8 bases map to TRBD1. Germline trimming cut 6 bases from V and 6 bases from J; bases unmatched to any gene: 10. Germline-derived CDR1 and CDR2 are SNHLY and FYNNEI. This CDR3 has 14 residues. The CDR3 nucleotides read TGTGCCAGCAGCCCCGGGACAGGTGAATCCGAGCAGTACTTC. Amino acids: CASSPGTGESEQYF.

The chain carries TRBV5-1 and TRBJ2-5, with 8 bases aligning to TRBD2. Germline V CDR1 and CDR2: SGHRS, YFSETQ. The CDR3 loop spans 14 amino acids. Trimming cost V 2 bases and J 2 bases; bases outside gene matches: 2. As DNA, the CDR3 is TGCGCCAGCAGCTTCGCGGGGGGACAAGAGACCCAGTACTTC. This sequence encodes CASSFAGGQETQYF.

The genes are TRBV28 and TRBJ2-2, with 8 bases identical to TRBD2. Trimming took 6 bases from V and 7 from J; bases not matched to a gene: 10. The CDR3 is made up of 15 amino acids. Germline V gene data show CDR1 as MDHEN and CDR2 as SYDVKM. The CDR3 nucleotides are TGTGCCAGCAGACCACCGGGACTAGGTCTCGGGGAGCTGTTTTTT. Translation: CASRPPGLGLGELFF.

The chain is built from TRBV18 and TRBJ1-5, with TRBD1 matching over 7 bases. The CDR3 length is 15 residues. Germline V gene sequence: CDR1 KGHSH, CDR2 LQKENI. With V trimmed by 2 bases and J by 7 bases, 8 bases remained unmatched. The CDR3 loop reads CASSPGRGLWQPQHF. The DNA for the CDR3 is TGTGCCAGCTCACCAGGTAGGGGGCTATGGCAGCCCCAGCATTTT.

For this clone: Mismatch with germline at one junction end may stem from a read error. The chain is built from TRBV7-9 and TRBJ1-1; 7 bases align to TRBD1. CDR3 length: 12 residues. Germline CDR1 reads SEHNR; CDR2 reads FQNEAQ (reference sequence). DNA for the CDR3: TGTTCCAGCAGCTCCACAGGGGTTGAAGCTTTCTTT. It specifies CSSSSTGVEAFF.

The chain employs TRBV4-1 and TRBJ2-1; 11 bases are shared with TRBD2. The CDR3 spans 17 residues. V dropped 1 base and J dropped 7; count of bases not matched to a gene: 9. In germline, CDR1 is MGHRA, CDR2 YSYEKL. The CDR3 nucleotides read TGCGCCAGCAGCCAAGGAGGAGCTAGCGGGAGGAGAAATGAGCAGTTCTTC. Translating gives CASSQGGASGRRNEQFF.

The rearrangement uses TRBV4-2 and TRBJ2-7; 15 bases line up with TRBD2. The CDR3 runs 15 residues. J was trimmed by 7 bases and V by 1 base; bases with no gene match: 2. The V gene's germline CDR1 is LGHNA and CDR2 YNFKEQ. The CDR3 nucleotides are TGTGCCAGCAGCCAAGGGACTAGCGGGAGGGAAGAGCAGTACTTC. Protein: CASSQGTSGREEQYF.

This clone was seen only once. The rearrangement uses TRBV10-3 and TRBJ2-6; 7 bases are a match to TRBD1. Germline trimming cut 4 bases from V and 0 bases from J; bases unmatched to any gene: 12. CDR1 is ENHRY and CDR2 is SYGVKD in the germline V gene. CDR3 size: 19 residues. The chain's CDR3 is CAISAPDRVSSSGANVLTF. The CDR3 DNA follows: TGTGCCATCAGTGCCCCCGACAGGGTGTCTTCCTCTGGGGCCAACGTCCTGACTTTC.

The gene calls are TRBV5-5 and TRBJ1-3; maybe TRBD1 (5 bases). CDR1 and CDR2 from the germline V gene are SGHKS and YYEKEE (reference sequence). There are 17 residues in the CDR3. The V gene lost 3 bases and the J gene lost 1 base, with 17 bases spanning the gap. CDR3 nucleotides: TGTGCCAGCAGCTCGGGCCCAGTCTACAGGTCTGGAAACACCATATATTTT. This gives the protein CASSSGPVYRSGNTIYF.

This clone has a handful of counts. The CDR3 DNA reads as TGTGCCAGCAGTTTATCTGCCTCAGGGTACACCGGGGAGCTGTTTTTT. This sequence encodes CASSLSASGYTGELFF. This chain joins TRBV28 and TRBJ2-2; possible D gene TRBD1, 5 bases. Germline-derived CDR1 and CDR2 are MDHEN and SYDVKM. This CDR3 is built from 16 residues. V was shortened by 1 base and J by 3 bases, with 12 bases between the two germline ends.

The rearrangement joins TRBV28 to TRBJ1-1; D is perhaps TRBD1 (6 bases). With 6 bases removed from V and 7 bases from J, the gap between germline ends came to 18 bases. The CDR3 runs 14 residues. The germline CDR1 and CDR2 sequences are MDHEN and SYDVKM. This CDR3 reads CASREQGDGGEAFF. In DNA, the CDR3 is TGTGCCAGCAGAGAACAGGGCGATGGTGGTGAAGCTTTCTTT.

The rearrangement uses TRBV27 and TRBJ2-7; D is possibly TRBD1 (6 bases). The CDR3 consists of 15 residues. V lost 3 bases and J 2 bases, leaving 14 bases between the germline ends. In germline, CDR1 is MNHEY, CDR2 SMNVEV (reference sequence). CDR3 residues: CASSFSQGLPYEQYF. CDR3 nucleotides: TGTGCCAGCAGTTTTTCGCAGGGGCTCCCCTACGAGCAGTACTTC.

V gene TRBV18 combines with J gene TRBJ2-1, with 9 bases matching TRBD1. The germline gives CDR1 KGHSH, CDR2 LQKENI. With V trimmed by 3 bases and J by 6 bases, 6 bases remained unmatched. This CDR3 contains 15 residues. The chain's CDR3 is CASSPRGTGTNEQFF. In DNA, the CDR3 is TGTGCCAGCTCACCGAGAGGGACAGGGACCAATGAGCAGTTCTTC. Combining the CDR3 with reference TRBV18 and TRBJ2-1 gives the whole variable domain NAGVMQNPRHLVRRRGQEARLRCSPMKGHSHVYWYRQLPEEGLKFMVYLQKENIIDESGMPKERFSAEFPKEGPSILRIQQVVRGDSAAYFCASSPRGTGTNEQFFGPGTRLTVL.

The chain is built from TRBV10-1 and TRBJ1-2; D gene ambiguous. Between the trimmed V and J ends, which lost 2 bases and 8 bases, there was a span of 12 bases. The CDR3 sequence is 13 residues long. Germline CDR1 WNHNN, CDR2 SYGVQD (reference sequence). As DNA, the CDR3 is TGCGCCAGCAGTGAGGGGCAGATGTACGGCTACACCTTC. Encoded protein: CASSEGQMYGYTF.